This T cell receptor (beta chain) emerged from a study of cytomegalovirus exposure and HLA in healthy donors (dated 2017 in TCRdb). As for the study more broadly: A later analysis indicated that the 130 or so validation repertoires were generated on the platform also employed for the 666 repertoires of the first cohort. The aim of the study was to test whether cataloging public T cell receptors could identify signatures of past pathogen exposure. In addition to the first cohort of 666 subjects, a separate validation cohort of approximately 130 different subjects was used. To predict cytomegalovirus infection status, the study brought together high-throughput TCR immunosequencing, statistical association of individual TCRs with disease status, and machine learning. Here is what the overall study found, with its caveats: In the study, around 150 TCR beta chains were listed as associated with cytomegalovirus. Subsequent analysis determined that TCRs grouped into clusters in the first cohort also showed a tendency toward co-occurrence across the 120 or so validation repertoires, and approximately 93% of cluster scores exceeded 0. The classifier was reported to diagnose cytomegalovirus status with high specificity and sensitivity in both the original cohort and the validation cohort. The validation cohort had no HLA typing available for a later analysis, so co-occurrence within that cohort was assessed over all 120 or so repertoires. According to the authors, the approach could potentially be generalized to other disease states and immunological phenotypes. In vitro tests confirmed that a few of the cytomegalovirus-associated TCR beta chains recognize cytomegalovirus antigens. Most TCR sequences were seen in very few donors, while some public TCRs were found in many individuals.

From V the trimming removes 3 bases and from J it removes 8 bases, while the gene matches leave 12 bases of the junction unaccounted for. Including cysteine and phenylalanine, the CDR3 has 16 amino acids. Only the CDR3 DNA is retained, 48 bases long and in frame from the first base. Looking up the germline V gene (reference sequence) yields CDR1 LNHDA and CDR2 SQIVND. The library was produced with the immunoSEQ multiplex PCR assay. On the authors' methods: A statistical classification framework was built to diagnose cytomegalovirus status from the catalog of TCR beta chain sequences. Not all clones reach the TCRdb copy of this immuneACCESS table, which keeps in-frame sequences only. Checked studies attribute under half of the gap to unresolved V genes and leave the rest unexplained. D and trimming come from the DNA, and the V and J calls and clone size come from that table. This sample holds about 82,000 clones; roughly 94% were observed only once. Of the sample, 0.6% to 0.7% is held by the ten largest clones.

Details on this clone: Its antigen is still unknown. Nothing much larger sits one base from this clone, and base qualities are not available.

Donors formed part of the validation cohort, which comprised some 120 subjects and was distinct from the first cohort of several hundred subjects. The TCR was taken from a woman between 18 and 29 years old in good health and CMV-seronegative. Recombination linked TRBV19 to TRBJ2-1; 8 central nucleotides agree with TRBD1. The sequencing input was PBMCs. The bases are TGTGCCAGTAGTATTCTCGGCAGGGGGCCTTCGGATGAGCAGTTCTTC. Its product reads: CASSILGRGPSDEQFF.